A single sample is the source of the 28 T cell receptor beta chains below, sequenced in a study of blood T cell repertoires in COVID-19 (dated by TCRdb to 2020 to 2022). The library relied on the immunoSEQ multiplex PCR assay. TCRdb obtained this table from immuneACCESS and retained in-frame rearrangements with V and J assigned. These tables miss some clones; where compared with another copy, unresolved V genes account for less than half of the shortfall, and the remainder is unexplained. In this sample the table shows fewer than 200,000 clones, about 85% of which occur a single time. Of the sample, about 9.4% is held by the ten largest clones. The sample was peripheral blood. These TCRs come from a woman of 80 years or more with acute or convalescent COVID-19.

J is TRBJ1-2 and V is TRBV6-6; tentative D call: TRBD1 (6 bases). This CDR3 spans 15 amino acids. V lost 2 bases and J lost 6, with 16 bases in between. Germline-derived CDR1 and CDR2 are MNHNY and SVGAGI (reference sequence). CDR3 nucleotide sequence: TGTGCCAGCAGTTACAGGGGGGGGGCGCCGGATGGCTACACCTTC. It is translated as CASSYRGGAPDGYTF.

This clone is a singleton in its sample. This chain links TRBV14 with TRBJ2-5; D call uncertain. The CDR3 consists of 12 residues. Germline CDR1 is SGHDN and CDR2 is FVKESK. Trimming cost V 2 bases and J 2 bases, with 3 bases left between them. CDR3 in amino acids: CASSQLQETQYF. As DNA, the CDR3 is TGTGCCAGCAGCCAACTACAAGAGACCCAGTACTTC. Full variable domain (missing parts from reference TRBV14 and TRBJ2-5): EAGVTQFPSHSVIEKGQTVTLRCDPISGHDNLYWYRRVMGKEIKFLLHFVKESKQDESGMPNNRFLAERTGGTYSTLKVQPAELEDSGVYFCASSQLQETQYFGPGTRLLVL.

The rearrangement joins TRBV5-8 to TRBJ1-4, with 7 bases identical to TRBD1. Losses at the gene ends were 2 bases for V and 4 bases for J; bases not matched to a gene: 5. Germline lookup yields CDR1 SGHTS and CDR2 YDEGEE. This CDR3 comprises 15 residues. The CDR3 nucleotides read TGTGCCAGCAGCTTCGACGGGACAGATAATGAAAAACTGTTTTTT. It specifies CASSFDGTDNEKLFF.

CDR3 amino acids: CASSYDRLKGNSGNTIYF. The CDR3 DNA reads as TGTGCCAGCAGTTACGACAGGCTCAAGGGAAACTCTGGAAACACCATATATTTT. The J gene is TRBJ1-3, the V gene TRBV6-2 or TRBV6-3, with D possibly TRBD1 on 6 matching bases. The CDR3 has 18 amino acids. V shed 2 bases and J shed 0 bases, with 17 bases lying between them. In germline, CDR1 is MNHEY, CDR2 SVGEGT.

This clone was found once. This chain uses TRBV28 with TRBJ2-1, with TRBD2 matching 12 bases. With 8 bases clipped from V and 2 bases from J, the junction kept 4 bases outside the gene matches. The CDR3 sequence is 15 residues long. Germline V gene data show CDR1 as MDHEN and CDR2 as SYDVKM. The CDR3: CASVLAGGTYNEQFF. In DNA form, the CDR3 reads TGTGCCAGCGTCCTAGCGGGAGGGACCTACAATGAGCAGTTCTTC.

This chain links TRBV19 with TRBJ1-5, with a weak D call TRBD1 (6 bases). This CDR3 contains 16 residues. Trimming pared 6 bases from V and 4 bases from J, leaving 19 bases between. CDR1 and CDR2 (germline): LNHDA, SQIVND (reference sequence). CDR3 in amino acids: CASSVNRAGVNQPQHF. The CDR3 region has the DNA TGTGCCAGTAGCGTTAATCGGGCAGGGGTTAATCAGCCCCAGCATTTT.

The chain joins TRBV7-2 to TRBJ1-1; D gene ambiguous. Per germline, CDR1 SGHTA and CDR2 FQGNSA. V was cut by 3 bases and J by 10 bases, with 9 bases left in between. The CDR3 has 11 amino acids. The CDR3 bases are TGTGCCAGCAGCTTTATCGAGGCAGCTTTCTTT. It specifies CASSFIEAAFF. Using reference TRBV7-2 and TRBJ1-1 for the parts outside the CDR3, the full variable domain is GAGVSQSPSNKVTEKGKDVELRCDPISGHTALYWYRQSLGQGLEFLIYFQGNSAPDKSGLPSDRFSAERTGGSVSTLTIQRTQQEDSAVYLCASSFIEAAFFGQGTRLTVV.

The CDR3 reads CASLAGTGDYGYTF. The CDR3 bases are TGCGCCAGCCTTGCCGGGACAGGGGACTATGGCTACACCTTC. J is TRBJ1-2 and V is TRBV5-1, with 10 nucleotides matching TRBD1. The CDR3 spans 14 residues. Germline trimming cut 7 bases from V and 3 bases from J; bases unmatched to any gene: 6. Germline CDR1 is SGHRS and CDR2 is YFSETQ.

The V and J genes are TRBV12-2 and TRBJ2-1; the D segment call TRBD2 is taken from the table without a DNA check. TRBV12-2 is designated a pseudogene. This CDR3 region has 16 residues. The CDR3 region is CASRLGGVSSQNEQFF. The DNA for the CDR3 is TGTGCAAGTCGCTTAGGGGGGGTGAGCAGCCAGAATGAGCAGTTCTTC.

A few counts support this clone. V is TRBV4-3 and J is TRBJ1-1; tentative D call: TRBD1 (6 bases). Germline V lookup: CDR1 LGHNA, CDR2 YSLEER. The CDR3 has 13 amino acids. Trimming removed 4 bases at V and 4 bases at J, with 10 bases between. CDR3 DNA sequence: TGCGCCAGCAGCCGCAGGGGAGCCACTGAAGCTTTCTTT. This codes for CASSRRGATEAFF.

This chain uses TRBV18 with TRBJ2-7; 8 bases match TRBD1. Germline CDR1 and CDR2: KGHSH and LQKENI. The V gene end was trimmed by 5 bases and the J gene end by 7 bases; junction bases not matched to a gene: 4. The CDR3 consists of 12 residues. The CDR3 loop reads CASSSGQGEQYF. The CDR3 coding sequence is TGTGCCAGCTCATCAGGACAGGGTGAGCAGTACTTC.

This chain uses TRBV12-3 or TRBV12-4 with TRBJ1-1; perhaps TRBD1 as D (6 bases). V was trimmed by 4 bases and J by 5 bases, leaving 11 bases between them. The CDR3 loop spans 13 amino acids. CDR3 residues: CASSSTGRTEAFF. The DNA for the CDR3 is TGTGCCAGCAGTTCCACAGGGCGGACTGAAGCTTTCTTT.

The chain carries TRBV6-1 and TRBJ2-1; 8 bases map to TRBD2. This CDR3 is built from 15 residues. V gave up 2 bases and J gave up 4 bases; unmatched junction bases: 4. Germline V gene lookup returns CDR1 MNHNS and CDR2 SASEGT. This CDR3 is CASSEQRGGYNEQFF. The CDR3 nucleotides read TGTGCCAGCAGTGAACAACGGGGGGGATACAATGAGCAGTTCTTC.

The CDR3 DNA is TGTGCCAGCAGAACGGACAGGGCCTATGGCTACACCTTC. It translates to CASRTDRAYGYTF. The J gene is TRBJ1-2, the V gene TRBV12-3 or TRBV12-4, with TRBD1 identical over 8 bases. The V and J ends lost 6 bases and 4 bases, in that order; junction bases with no gene match: 4. This CDR3 is 13 amino acids long.

The chain uses TRBV12-5 and TRBJ2-7, with 9 bases aligning to TRBD1. After removal of 0 bases from V and 0 bases from J, the junction contained 6 bases not matched to a gene. CDR3 size: 17 residues. From germline, CDR1 is LGHNT and CDR2 FRNRAP. CDR3 residues: CASGLVRGQGSSYEQYF. The CDR3 coding sequence is TGTGCTAGTGGTTTGGTACGGGGACAGGGAAGCTCCTACGAGCAGTACTTC. Complete variable domain (other parts from reference TRBV12-5 and TRBJ2-7): DARVTQTPRHKVTEMGQEVTMRCQPILGHNTVFWYRQTMMQGLELLAYFRNRAPLDDSGMPKDRFSAEMPDATLATLKIQPSEPRDSAVYFCASGLVRGQGSSYEQYFGPGTRLTVT.

The rearrangement uses TRBV5-4 and TRBJ2-3; 16 nucleotides agree with TRBD2. The CDR3 extends over 19 amino acids. Germline assignment: CDR1 SGHNT and CDR2 YYREEE (reference sequence). Unmatched junction bases numbered 7, after V lost 3 bases and J lost 0 bases. CDR3 in amino acids: CASSSGLAGGHPSTDTQYF. The CDR3 bases are TGTGCCAGCAGCTCGGGACTAGCGGGAGGGCATCCCAGCACAGATACGCAGTATTTT.

The count of this clone is one. This rearrangement joins TRBV7-2 to TRBJ1-5, with 8 bases fitting TRBD1. The germline V gene has CDR1 SGHTA and CDR2 FQGNSA. V shed 0 bases, J shed 9 bases, and the junction held 10 bases outside the gene matches. The CDR3 totals 16 residues. The CDR3 DNA follows: TGTGCCAGCAGCTTAGCCCCCTCCGGGACAGGAGCGCCCCAGCATTTT. Protein sequence: CASSLAPSGTGAPQHF. Filled out from reference TRBV7-2 and TRBJ1-5, the complete variable domain reads GAGVSQSPSNKVTEKGKDVELRCDPISGHTALYWYRQSLGQGLEFLIYFQGNSAPDKSGLPSDRFSAERTGGSVSTLTIQRTQQEDSAVYLCASSLAPSGTGAPQHFGDGTRLSIL.

This clone was seen once. This chain uses TRBV6-6 with TRBJ1-4; perhaps TRBD1 as D (5 bases). The CDR3 runs 14 residues. V was cut by 4 bases and J by 4 bases, with 10 bases left in between. Looked up from germline, CDR1 is MNHNY and CDR2 is SVGAGI (reference sequence). CDR3 sequence: CASSSTTVNEKLFF. The CDR3 DNA sequence: TGTGCCAGCAGTTCAACGACAGTTAATGAAAAACTGTTTTTT.

This chain links TRBV5-4 with TRBJ2-3, with 9 bases lining up with TRBD1. Germline trimming cut 4 bases from V and 3 bases from J; bases unmatched to any gene: 9. The germline V gene has CDR1 SGHNT and CDR2 YYREEE (reference sequence). The CDR3 totals 16 residues. The CDR3: CASSRGQGIGTDTQYF. The CDR3 DNA follows: TGTGCCAGCAGCAGGGGACAGGGTATAGGGACAGATACGCAGTATTTT.

This sequence joins TRBV30 and TRBJ2-1; possible D gene TRBD1, 6 bases. CDR1 is GTSNPN and CDR2 is SVGIG in the germline V gene (reference sequence). V shed 1 base and J shed 4 bases, with 11 bases lying between them. The CDR3 is 14 amino acids. CDR3 DNA sequence: TGTGCCTGGAGTGGGGGGCAGGGATACAATGAGCAGTTCTTC. It codes for CAWSGGQGYNEQFF.

The chain employs TRBV3-1 (or the pseudogene TRBV3-2) and TRBJ1-2; D may be TRBD1 (6 bases). CDR3 size: 12 residues. Looked up from germline, CDR1 is LGHDT and CDR2 is YNNKEL (reference sequence). V lost 2 bases and J lost 13, with 14 bases in between. This CDR3 is CASSQKGGAPTF. The DNA for the CDR3 is TGTGCCAGCAGCCAAAAAGGGGGTGCTCCCACCTTC.

This clone was seen once. V is TRBV5-4 and J is TRBJ2-5; unclear D gene. Germline V gene lookup returns CDR1 SGHNT and CDR2 YYREEE (reference sequence). This CDR3 region has 12 residues. Trimming took 3 bases from V and 3 from J, leaving 6 bases between them. CDR3 region: CASSYNEETQYF. The CDR3 DNA sequence: TGTGCCAGCAGCTATAATGAAGAGACCCAGTACTTC.

This chain joins TRBV2 and TRBJ1-5; D ambiguous. V lost 4 bases to trimming and J lost 4 bases, with 5 bases between them. The length of the CDR3 is 12 residues. Germline CDR1 SNHLY, CDR2 FYNNEI. The CDR3 region has the DNA TGTGCCAGCAGTGTCCAGAATCAGCCCCAGCATTTT. Translating it yields CASSVQNQPQHF.

This chain joins TRBV19 and TRBJ2-3, with TRBD1 matching over 8 bases. Trimming at V came to 10 bases and at J to 6 bases, leaving 12 bases not matched to a gene. This CDR3 spans 14 amino acids. From germline, CDR1 is LNHDA and CDR2 SQIVND (reference sequence). The CDR3 reads CATRDQGAKDTQYF. In DNA form, the CDR3 reads TGTGCCACCCGAGACCAGGGGGCTAAGGATACGCAGTATTTT.

The chain is built from TRBV18 and TRBJ1-6; D is possibly TRBD1 (6 bases). The CDR3 length is 16 residues. The V end was cut by 6 bases, the J end by 4 bases, with 16 bases between. Per the germline V gene, CDR1 is KGHSH and CDR2 is LQKENI. The CDR3 here is CASSQTGSLYNSPLHF. CDR3 in DNA: TGTGCCAGCTCTCAAACAGGGTCCCTTTATAATTCACCCCTCCACTTT.

The chain joins TRBV2 to TRBJ2-7; possibly TRBD1 for D (7 bases). Trimming removed 11 bases at V and 5 bases at J, with 22 bases between. Germline V CDR1 and CDR2: SNHLY, FYNNEI. This CDR3 spans 14 amino acids. The CDR3 loop reads CACAVGQGGDEQYF. The CDR3 DNA sequence: TGTGCCTGCGCAGTTGGGCAGGGGGGTGACGAGCAGTACTTC.

CDR3 in amino acids: CASSYSSGQANEQFF. The CDR3 DNA follows: TGTGCCAGCAGCTACTCTAGCGGGCAAGCAAATGAGCAGTTCTTC. V is TRBV9 and J is TRBJ2-1, with 8 bases fitting TRBD2. V was pared by 4 bases and J by 7 bases, with 10 bases of the junction left unmatched. The length of the CDR3 is 15 residues. The germline CDR1 and CDR2 sequences are SGDLS and YYNGEE.

The chain uses TRBV30 and TRBJ2-7; TRBD2 agrees at 7 bases. Germline V gene data show CDR1 as GTSNPN and CDR2 as SVGIG (reference sequence). The CDR3 has 13 residues. Losses at the gene ends were 2 bases for V and 2 bases for J; bases not matched to a gene: 3. The CDR3 DNA is TGTGCCTGGAGTCGGGAGGCGACCTACGAGCAGTACTTC. Amino acids: CAWSREATYEQYF.